This T cell receptor (beta chain) was captured by sequencing in a study of cytomegalovirus exposure and HLA in healthy donors. Germline-derived CDR1 and CDR2 are SGDLS and YYNGEE. This CDR3 is built from 16 residues. The V gene end was trimmed by 3 bases and the J gene end by 9 bases; junction bases not matched to a gene: 18. PCR was performed using 60 Vbeta and 13 Jbeta primers. The protocol was immunoSEQ multiplex PCR, while the TCRdb copy is restricted to in-frame clones and leaves out a portion. Of roughly 160,000 clones in the sample, 80% were seen once. The origin of this receptor is a man aged 30-40 years in good health and CMV-seronegative. The J gene is TRBJ2-7, the V gene TRBV9; 7 nucleotides match TRBD1. Material: PBMCs. The chain's CDR3 is CASSETGSPPLFGQYF. In nucleotides, the CDR3 is TGTGCCAGCAGCGAGACAGGGTCCCCTCCGCTTTTCGGGCAGTACTTC.